This is a list of T cell receptor beta chains from one sample in a study of blood T cell repertoires in COVID-19. The protocol was immunoSEQ multiplex PCR, while the TCRdb copy is restricted to in-frame clones and leaves out a portion. The sample yields approximately 350,000 clones, 80% to 85% seen once. The sequenced material came from PBMCs or T cells enriched from blood (not recorded which). Receptor source: a woman in her fifties or sixties who had recovered from COVID-19. The conserved cysteine and the conserved F or W are not part of the CDR3 here.

>TRBJ1-4|TRBV6-2/TRBV6-3
ASSYSFAGQGNEKLF
>TRBJ2-1|TRBV6-2/TRBV6-3
ASSPSGVQGF
>TRBJ2-7|TRBV3-1/TRBV3-2
ASSPAAEGLEQY
>TRBJ1-4|TRBV13
ASRGQINEKLF
>TRBJ1-1|TRBV7-2
ASSFSPTGVGAEAF
>TRBJ1-5|TRBV7-4
ASSDEVQGRRLNQPQH
>TRBJ1-4|TRBV19
ASSIYYKSLFLELF
>TRBJ2-1|TRBV15
ATSREGQGADNEQF
>TRBJ1-2|TRBV7-2
ASSLAARDYGYT
>TRBJ1-4|TRBV7-2
ASSLGGTGNEKLF
>TRBJ1-5|TRBV28
ASKGFSNQPQH
>TRBJ1-1|TRBV5-1
ASSLGGIQNTEAF
>TRBJ1-1|TRBV19
ASATQGNTEAF
>TRBJ1-6|TRBV18
ASSTTGNYNSPLH
>TRBJ1-2|TRBV30
AWRFAGVYGYT
>TRBJ1-4|TRBV6-5
ASSYGGLNEKLF
>TRBJ2-7|TRBV5-8
ASSSALAVHEQY
>TRBJ2-3|TRBV3-1/TRBV3-2
ASSQDRLRGGRDTQY
>TRBJ1-2|TRBV7-3
ASSLGGTGFGYT
>TRBJ2-5|TRBV7-3
ASSPPGGETQY
>TRBJ2-2|TRBV9
ASSGGQGVSGELF
>TRBJ2-3|TRBV6-2/TRBV6-3
ASSSRSLAVNGDTQY
>TRBJ2-2|TRBV19
ASKLVVDTGELF
>TRBJ1-1|TRBV9
ASSVVVTGNTEAF
>TRBJ2-3|TRBV7-3
ASSFKRGSTDTQY
>TRBJ1-2|TRBV14
ASSPRTGWQYGYT
>TRBJ2-3|TRBV9
ASSVTSLSDTQY
>TRBJ2-7|TRBV11-2
ASSLEVSDISYEQY
>TRBJ1-2|TRBV19
ASSIEERAGVAGYT
>TRBJ1-1|TRBV15
ATSREEGTEAF
>TRBJ2-7|TRBV7-2
ASSLDPGSYEQY
>TRBJ2-3|TRBV19
ASRNSHSTDTQY
>TRBJ1-4|TRBV18
ASSPGQLDLATNEKLF
>TRBJ2-7|TRBV3-1/TRBV3-2
ASSQEVTGVSYEQY
>TRBJ1-1|TRBV28
ASSLPRGAEAF
>TRBJ1-2|TRBV5-6
ASSLRGGYGYT
>TRBJ2-5|TRBV7-9
ASSLEGTQY
>TRBJ1-1|TRBV5-1
ASRPRPDRNTEAF
>TRBJ1-3|TRBV30
AWSVSGDRSLSISGNTIY
>TRBJ1-4|TRBV10-3
AISELDSDEKLF
>TRBJ2-7|TRBV11-2
ASSSRQTLAYEQY
>TRBJ2-6|TRBV5-1
ASSFFSSGTNSGANVLT
>TRBJ2-5|TRBV4-2
ASSQTYKGAGPEETQY